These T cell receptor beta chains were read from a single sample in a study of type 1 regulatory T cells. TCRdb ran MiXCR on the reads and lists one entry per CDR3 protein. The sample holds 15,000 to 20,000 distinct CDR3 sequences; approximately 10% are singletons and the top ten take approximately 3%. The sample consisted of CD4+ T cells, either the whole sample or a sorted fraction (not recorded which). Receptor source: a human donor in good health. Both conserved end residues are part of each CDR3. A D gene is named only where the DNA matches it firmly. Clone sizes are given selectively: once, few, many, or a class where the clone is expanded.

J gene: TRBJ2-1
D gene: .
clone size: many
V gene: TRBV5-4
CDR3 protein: CASSRPDNEQFF
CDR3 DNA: TGTGCCAGCAGCCGGCCAGACAATGAGCAGTTCTTC

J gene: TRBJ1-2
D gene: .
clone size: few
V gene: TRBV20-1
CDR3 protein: CSARVRGVYGYTF
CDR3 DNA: TGCAGTGCTAGGGTTAGAGGGGTCTATGGCTACACCTTC

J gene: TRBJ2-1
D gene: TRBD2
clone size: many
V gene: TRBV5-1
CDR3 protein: CASSSRTSLNEQFF
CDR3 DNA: TGCGCCAGCAGCTCTCGGACTAGTTTGAATGAGCAGTTCTTC

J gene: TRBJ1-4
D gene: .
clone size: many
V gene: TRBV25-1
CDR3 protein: CASSEWEGNEKLFF
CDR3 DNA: TGTGCCAGCAGTGAATGGGAGGGGAATGAAAAACTGTTTTTT

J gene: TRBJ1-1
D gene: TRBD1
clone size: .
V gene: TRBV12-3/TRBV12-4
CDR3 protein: CASRRQGANTEAFF
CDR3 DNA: TGTGCCAGCAGAAGACAGGGGGCGAACACTGAAGCTTTCTTT

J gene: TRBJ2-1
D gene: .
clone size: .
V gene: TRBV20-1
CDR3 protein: CSAFRRDSYNEQFF
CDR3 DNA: TGCAGTGCTTTTCGGCGGGACAGCTACAATGAGCAGTTCTTC

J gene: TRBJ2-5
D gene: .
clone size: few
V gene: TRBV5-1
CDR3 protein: CASSPGGGGSRETQYF
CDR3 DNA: TGCGCCAGCAGCCCCGGAGGGGGGGGCTCCAGAGAGACCCAGTACTTC

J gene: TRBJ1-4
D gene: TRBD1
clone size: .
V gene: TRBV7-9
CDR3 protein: CASSFADRGEKLFF
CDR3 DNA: TGTGCCAGCAGCTTCGCAGACAGGGGCGAAAAACTGTTTTTT

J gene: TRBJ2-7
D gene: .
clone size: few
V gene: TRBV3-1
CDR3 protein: CASGRGSYEQYF
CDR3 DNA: TGTGCCAGTGGCAGGGGAAGCTACGAGCAGTACTTC

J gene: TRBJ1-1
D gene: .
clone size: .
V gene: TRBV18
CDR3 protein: CASSPLEVLAEAFF
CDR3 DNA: TGTGCCAGCTCACCACTGGAGGTCTTGGCTGAAGCTTTCTTT

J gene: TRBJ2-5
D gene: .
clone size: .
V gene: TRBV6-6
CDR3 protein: CASRLLETQYF
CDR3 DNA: TGTGCCAGCAGGCTCCTCGAGACCCAGTACTTC

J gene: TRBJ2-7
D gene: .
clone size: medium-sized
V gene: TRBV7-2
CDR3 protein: CASSSFDLGTYEQYF
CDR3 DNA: TGTGCCAGCAGCTCCTTCGACTTGGGCACCTACGAGCAGTACTTC

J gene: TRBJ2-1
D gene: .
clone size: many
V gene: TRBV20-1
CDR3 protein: CSARPPSLGYNEQFF
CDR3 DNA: TGCAGTGCTAGGCCCCCATCCTTGGGGTACAATGAGCAGTTCTTC

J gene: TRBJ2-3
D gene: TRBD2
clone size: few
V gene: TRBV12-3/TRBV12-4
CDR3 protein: CASSSPRASGNTDTQYF
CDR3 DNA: TGTGCCAGCAGCTCCCCCCGGGCTAGCGGAAACACAGATACGCAGTATTTT

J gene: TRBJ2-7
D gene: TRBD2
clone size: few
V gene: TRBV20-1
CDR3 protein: CSARGRGLAGVYEQYF
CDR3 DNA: TGCAGTGCTAGGGGACGGGGACTAGCGGGAGTCTACGAGCAGTACTTC

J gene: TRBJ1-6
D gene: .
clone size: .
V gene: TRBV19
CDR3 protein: CASSSYNSPLHF
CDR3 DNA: TGTGCCAGTAGCTCCTATAATTCACCCCTCCACTTT

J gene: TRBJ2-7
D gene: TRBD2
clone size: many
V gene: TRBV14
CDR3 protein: CASSRLAGGKSSYEQYF
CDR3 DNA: TGTGCCAGCAGCCGACTAGCGGGAGGGAAGAGCTCCTACGAGCAGTACTTC

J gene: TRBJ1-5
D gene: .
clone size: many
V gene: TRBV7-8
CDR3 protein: CASSQGTGTGNQPQHF
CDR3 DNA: TGTGCCAGCAGCCAAGGAACAGGGACGGGCAATCAGCCCCAGCATTTT

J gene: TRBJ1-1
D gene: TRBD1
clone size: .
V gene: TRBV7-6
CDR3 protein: CASSRQGRMNTEAFF
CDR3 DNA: TGTGCCAGCAGCCGACAGGGGCGGATGAACACTGAAGCTTTCTTT

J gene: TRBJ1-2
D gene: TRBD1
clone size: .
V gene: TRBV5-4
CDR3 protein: CASSLPGQGAGYTF
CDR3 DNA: TGTGCCAGCAGCTTACCGGGACAGGGAGCTGGCTACACCTTC

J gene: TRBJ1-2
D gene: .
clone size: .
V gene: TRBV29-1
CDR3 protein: CSVSGNYGYTF
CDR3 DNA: TGCAGCGTTTCAGGGAACTATGGCTACACCTTC

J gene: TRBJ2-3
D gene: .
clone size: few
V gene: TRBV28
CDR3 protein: CASSGRTDTQYF
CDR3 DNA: TGTGCCAGCAGCGGGAGAACAGATACGCAGTATTTT

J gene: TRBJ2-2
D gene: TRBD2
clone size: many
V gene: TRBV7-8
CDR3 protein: CASSPRTSGTGELFF
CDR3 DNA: TGTGCCAGCAGCCCCCGGACTAGCGGGACCGGGGAGCTGTTTTTT

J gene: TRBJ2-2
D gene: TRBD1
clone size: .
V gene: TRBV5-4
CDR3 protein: CASTTGTGNSGGSRAGELFF
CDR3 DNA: TGTGCCAGCACTACCGGGACAGGGAATAGTGGCGGGAGTCGGGCCGGGGAGTTGTTTTTT

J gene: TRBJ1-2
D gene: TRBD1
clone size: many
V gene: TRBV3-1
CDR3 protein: CASSPGTGGYGYTF
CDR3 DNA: TGTGCCAGCAGCCCCGGGACAGGGGGCTATGGCTACACCTTC

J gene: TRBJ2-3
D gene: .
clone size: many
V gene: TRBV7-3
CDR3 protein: CASSLFRTDTQYF
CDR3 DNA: TGTGCCAGCAGCTTATTCCGCACAGATACGCAGTATTTT

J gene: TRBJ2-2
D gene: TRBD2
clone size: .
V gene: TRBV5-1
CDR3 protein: CASSFLAGINTGELFF
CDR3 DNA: TGCGCCAGCAGCTTTCTAGCGGGGATTAACACCGGGGAGCTGTTTTTT